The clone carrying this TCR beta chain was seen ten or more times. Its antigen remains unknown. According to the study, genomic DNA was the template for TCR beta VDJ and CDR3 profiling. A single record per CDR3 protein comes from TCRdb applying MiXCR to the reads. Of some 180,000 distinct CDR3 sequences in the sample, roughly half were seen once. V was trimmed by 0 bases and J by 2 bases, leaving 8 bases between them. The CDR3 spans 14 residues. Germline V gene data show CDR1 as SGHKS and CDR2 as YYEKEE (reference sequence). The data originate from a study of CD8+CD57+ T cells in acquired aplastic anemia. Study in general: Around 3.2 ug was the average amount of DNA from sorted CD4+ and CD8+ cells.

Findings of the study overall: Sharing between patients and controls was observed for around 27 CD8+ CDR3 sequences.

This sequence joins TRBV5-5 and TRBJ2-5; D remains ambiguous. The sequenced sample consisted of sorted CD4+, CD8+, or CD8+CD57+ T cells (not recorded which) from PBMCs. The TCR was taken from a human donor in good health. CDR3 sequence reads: CASSLAPGQETQYF. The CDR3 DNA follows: TGTGCCAGCAGCTTGGCCCCCGGTCAAGAGACCCAGTACTTC.